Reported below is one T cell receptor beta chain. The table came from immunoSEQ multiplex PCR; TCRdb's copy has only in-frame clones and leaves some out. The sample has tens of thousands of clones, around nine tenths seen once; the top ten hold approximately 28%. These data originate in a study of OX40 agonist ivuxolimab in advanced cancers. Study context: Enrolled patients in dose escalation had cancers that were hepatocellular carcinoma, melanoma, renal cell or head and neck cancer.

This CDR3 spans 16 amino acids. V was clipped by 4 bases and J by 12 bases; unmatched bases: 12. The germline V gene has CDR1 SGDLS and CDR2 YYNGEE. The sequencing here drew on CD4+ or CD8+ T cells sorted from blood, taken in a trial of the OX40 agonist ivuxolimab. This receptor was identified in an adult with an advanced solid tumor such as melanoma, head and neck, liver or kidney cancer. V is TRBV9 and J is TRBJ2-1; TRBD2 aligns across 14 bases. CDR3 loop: CASSPMGLAGAIGQFF. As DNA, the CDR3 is TGTGCCAGCAGCCCCATGGGACTAGCGGGAGCAATTGGGCAGTTCTTC. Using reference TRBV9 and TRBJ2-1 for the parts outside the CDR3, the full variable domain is DSGVTQTPKHLITATGQRVTLRCSPRSGDLSVYWYQQSLDQGLQFLIQYYNGEERAKGNILERFSAQQFPDLHSELNLSSLELGDSALYFCASSPMGLAGAIGQFFGPGTRLTVL.